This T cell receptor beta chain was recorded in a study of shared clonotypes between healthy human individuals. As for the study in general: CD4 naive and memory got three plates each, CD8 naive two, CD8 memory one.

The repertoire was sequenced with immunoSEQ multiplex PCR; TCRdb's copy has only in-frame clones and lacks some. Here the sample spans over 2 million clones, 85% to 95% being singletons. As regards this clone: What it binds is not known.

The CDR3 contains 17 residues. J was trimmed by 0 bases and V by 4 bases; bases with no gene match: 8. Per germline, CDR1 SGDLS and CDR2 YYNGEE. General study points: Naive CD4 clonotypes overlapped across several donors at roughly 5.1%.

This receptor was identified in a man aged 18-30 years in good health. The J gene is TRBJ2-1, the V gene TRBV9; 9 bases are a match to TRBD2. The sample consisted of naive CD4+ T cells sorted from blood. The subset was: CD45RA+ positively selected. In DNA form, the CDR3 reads TGTGCCAGCAGCATGCGGGGTAGCGGGGGCTCCTACAATGAGCAGTTCTTC. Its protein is CASSMRGSGGSYNEQFF. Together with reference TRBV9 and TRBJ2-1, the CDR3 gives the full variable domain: DSGVTQTPKHLITATGQRVTLRCSPRSGDLSVYWYQQSLDQGLQFLIQYYNGEERAKGNILERFSAQQFPDLHSELNLSSLELGDSALYFCASSMRGSGGSYNEQFFGPGTRLTVL.